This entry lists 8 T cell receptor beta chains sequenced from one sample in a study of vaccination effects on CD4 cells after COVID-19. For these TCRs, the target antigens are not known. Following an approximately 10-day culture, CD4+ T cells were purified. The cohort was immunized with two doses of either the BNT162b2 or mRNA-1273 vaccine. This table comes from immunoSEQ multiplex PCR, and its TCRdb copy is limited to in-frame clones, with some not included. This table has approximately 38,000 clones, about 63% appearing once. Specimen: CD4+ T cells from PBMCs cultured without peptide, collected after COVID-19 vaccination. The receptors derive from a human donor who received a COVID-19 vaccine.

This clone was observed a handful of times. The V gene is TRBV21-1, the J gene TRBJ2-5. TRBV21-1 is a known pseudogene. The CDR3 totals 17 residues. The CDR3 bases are TGTGCCAGCAGCAAACAGCACCGGGTACTTATGGGGGAGACCCAGTACTTC. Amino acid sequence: CASSKQHRVLMGETQYF.

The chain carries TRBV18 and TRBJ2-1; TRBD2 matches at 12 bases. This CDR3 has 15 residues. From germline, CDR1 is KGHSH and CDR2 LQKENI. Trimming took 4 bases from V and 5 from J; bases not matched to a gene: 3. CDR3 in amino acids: CASSRTSGVHNEQFF. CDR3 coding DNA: TGTGCCAGCTCACGGACTAGCGGGGTACACAATGAGCAGTTCTTC.

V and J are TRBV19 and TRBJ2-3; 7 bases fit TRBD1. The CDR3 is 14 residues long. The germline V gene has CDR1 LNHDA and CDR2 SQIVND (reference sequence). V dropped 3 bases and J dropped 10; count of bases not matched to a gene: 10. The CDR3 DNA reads TGTGCCAGTAGTATTTCCCAGGGGGTACTGGCGCAGTATTTT. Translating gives CASSISQGVLAQYF.

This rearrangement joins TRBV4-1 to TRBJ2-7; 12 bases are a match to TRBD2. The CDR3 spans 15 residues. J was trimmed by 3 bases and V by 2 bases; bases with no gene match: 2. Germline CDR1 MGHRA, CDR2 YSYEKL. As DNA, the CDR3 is TGCGCCAGCAGCCAACGACTAGCGGGAGACTACGAGCAGTACTTC. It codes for CASSQRLAGDYEQYF.

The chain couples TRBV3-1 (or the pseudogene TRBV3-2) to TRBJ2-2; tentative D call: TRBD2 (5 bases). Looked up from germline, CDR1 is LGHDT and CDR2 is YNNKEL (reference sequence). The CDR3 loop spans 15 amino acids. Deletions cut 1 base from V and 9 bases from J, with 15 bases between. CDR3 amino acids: CASSQGGGSLRELFF. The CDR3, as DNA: TGTGCCAGCAGCCAAGGCGGAGGCAGTCTGCGGGAGCTGTTTTTT.

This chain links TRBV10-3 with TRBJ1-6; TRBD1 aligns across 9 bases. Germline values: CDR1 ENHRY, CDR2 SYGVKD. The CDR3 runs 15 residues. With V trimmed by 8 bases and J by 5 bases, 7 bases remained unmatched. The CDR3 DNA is TGTGCCATCGGATACAGGGGGCCGGATAATTCACCCCTCCACTTT. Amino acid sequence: CAIGYRGPDNSPLHF.

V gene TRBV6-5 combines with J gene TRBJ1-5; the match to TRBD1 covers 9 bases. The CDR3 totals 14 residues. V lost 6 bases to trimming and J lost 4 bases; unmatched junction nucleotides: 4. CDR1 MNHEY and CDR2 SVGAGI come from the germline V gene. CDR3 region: CASRPGQGNQPQHF. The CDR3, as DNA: TGTGCCAGCAGACCGGGACAGGGAAATCAGCCCCAGCATTTT.

DNA for the CDR3: TGTGCCAGCAGCCAAGAGGTAGCGGGAGGGACCGGGGAGCTGTTTTTT. It specifies CASSQEVAGGTGELFF. J is TRBJ2-2 and V is TRBV3-1 (or the pseudogene TRBV3-2), with TRBD2 identical over 11 bases. V dropped 0 bases and J dropped 5; count of bases not matched to a gene: 2. Germline CDR1 LGHDT, CDR2 YNNKEL (reference sequence). The CDR3 loop spans 16 amino acids.